Below are 12 T cell receptor beta chains sequenced from a single sample in a study of T cell responses to AZD1222 COVID-19 vaccine. Data came from immunoSEQ multiplex PCR; TCRdb stores just in-frame clones and leaves some out. Seen here are 100,000 to 150,000 clones, roughly nine tenths observed once, and the top ten hold under 1.5%. This material consisted of peripheral blood, taken on day 0 of AZD1222 vaccination. The receptor source for this set is an adult in good health.

The chain carries TRBV24-1 and TRBJ2-1; D gene uncertain. The V and J ends lost 1 base and 7 bases respectively, with 7 bases between them. The CDR3 contains 13 residues. Per the germline V gene, CDR1 is KGHDR and CDR2 is SFDVKD. Written as DNA, the CDR3 is TGTGCCACCAGTGATTTTGCCGTAAATGAGCAGTTCTTC. Protein: CATSDFAVNEQFF.

This clone was observed a handful of times. The chain uses TRBV28 and TRBJ1-5; maybe TRBD1 (5 bases). CDR1 and CDR2 (germline): MDHEN, SYDVKM. The germline V and J ends were trimmed by 7 bases and 0 bases, with 13 bases remaining between them. This CDR3 contains 15 residues. CDR3 in amino acids: CASTYRYTSNQPQHF. CDR3 in DNA: TGTGCCAGCACGTACAGGTATACTAGCAATCAGCCCCAGCATTTT.

The chain uses TRBV2 and TRBJ1-1, with 9 bases lining up with TRBD1. The junction had 9 bases not matched to a gene; V was cut back by 7 bases and J by 6 bases. CDR1 and CDR2 (germline): SNHLY, FYNNEI. This CDR3 region has 14 residues. CDR3 DNA: TGTGCCAGCACTACACAGGGGGCGTTATCTGAAGCTTTCTTT. Translating it yields CASTTQGALSEAFF.

V is TRBV20-1 and J is TRBJ1-1; weak D call: TRBD1 (5 bases). The V gene's germline CDR1 is DFQATT and CDR2 SNEGSKA (reference sequence). The CDR3 totals 10 residues. The ends were cut back, 6 bases at V and 5 bases at J, with 7 bases in the middle. The CDR3 coding sequence is TGCAGTGCCAGGGTTACTGAAGCTTTCTTT. Its translation is CSARVTEAFF.

V and J are TRBV7-2 and TRBJ2-5, with a weak D call TRBD1 (6 bases). The CDR3 runs to 12 residues. Germline CDR1 is SGHTA and CDR2 is FQGNSA. Trimming left V 5 bases short and J 5 bases short, with 9 bases between. The CDR3 DNA is TGTGCCAGCAGCCGGACAGCCGAGACCCAGTACTTC. This codes for CASSRTAETQYF.

This clone was detected only a few times. V gene TRBV7-9 combines with J gene TRBJ2-7; TRBD2 is a possible D gene (5 bases). V lost 5 bases, J lost 6 bases, and 11 bases lay in between. Germline assignment: CDR1 SEHNR and CDR2 FQNEAQ (reference sequence). This CDR3 has 12 amino acids. Here the CDR3 reads CASSRSSPEQYF. The CDR3 region has the DNA TGTGCCAGCAGCCGGTCTAGCCCCGAGCAGTACTTC.

This sequence joins TRBV24-1 and TRBJ2-5; 7 bases align to TRBD1. Per germline, CDR1 KGHDR and CDR2 SFDVKD. The CDR3 runs to 16 residues. Trimming cost V 0 bases and J 0 bases; bases outside gene matches: 3. The CDR3 nucleotides are TGTGCCACCAGTGATTTGAAGGGGACAGACCAAGAGACCCAGTACTTC. This encodes CATSDLKGTDQETQYF.

In this sample, this clone turned up once. The rearrangement joins TRBV18 to TRBJ1-6, with D possibly matching TRBD1 (5 bases). Germline loops: CDR1 KGHSH, CDR2 LQKENI. The V end lost 4 bases, the J end lost 7 bases, and 8 bases lay between the germline ends. The CDR3 length is 13 residues. CDR3 protein: CASSLQGNSPLHF. The DNA for the CDR3 is TGTGCCAGCTCACTTCAGGGCAATTCACCCCTCCACTTT. The full variable domain, in which reference TRBV18 and TRBJ1-6 provide the parts outside the CDR3, is NAGVMQNPRHLVRRRGQEARLRCSPMKGHSHVYWYRQLPEEGLKFMVYLQKENIIDESGMPKERFSAEFPKEGPSILRIQQVVRGDSAAYFCASSLQGNSPLHFGNGTRLTVT.

This clone appeared a single time. The CDR3 loop is CASSATVTYGYTF. CDR3 nucleotides: TGTGCCAGCAGCGCGACAGTAACCTATGGCTACACCTTC. The chain recombines TRBV9 with TRBJ1-2, with D tentatively TRBD1 (5 bases). V was cut by 3 bases and J by 4 bases, with 10 bases left in between. The CDR3 is 13 residues long. The germline CDR1 and CDR2 sequences are SGDLS and YYNGEE.

The V call is TRBV29-1, the J call TRBJ1-6; 9 bases are shared with TRBD1. The CDR3 has 14 amino acids. V was clipped by 6 bases and J by 9 bases; unmatched bases: 9. The germline gives CDR1 SQVTM, CDR2 ANQGSEA. The DNA for the CDR3 is TGCAGCGTGGGGGACAGGGAGGGAGGTTCACCCCTCCACTTT. This translates into CSVGDREGGSPLHF.

This chain uses TRBV2 with TRBJ1-4; 8 nucleotides match TRBD1. V lost 5 bases to trimming and J lost 8 bases; unmatched junction nucleotides: 7. From germline, CDR1 is SNHLY and CDR2 FYNNEI. This CDR3 region has 14 residues. The CDR3, as DNA: TGTGCCAGCAGTATCCGGGACAGGTCCGAAAAACTGTTTTTT. Amino acids: CASSIRDRSEKLFF.

The rearrangement uses TRBV5-1 and TRBJ1-6; 8 nucleotides match TRBD1. This CDR3 is 15 amino acids long. With 1 base clipped from V and 10 bases from J, the junction kept 7 bases outside the gene matches. Germline V CDR1 and CDR2: SGHRS, YFSETQ. CDR3 DNA sequence: TGCGCCAGCAGCTTGTTCGGGACAGGAGGATCACCCCTCCACTTT. Translation: CASSLFGTGGSPLHF.